The clone carrying this TCR beta chain came up a few times. The data were taken from a study of identical twins. MiXCR was run by TCRdb on the 5' RACE reads, yielding one entry per CDR3 protein. The data contain roughly 1,500,000 distinct CDR3 sequences, less than 35% of them singletons. Material: cord blood. The source is a newborn girl in good health.

CDR3 region: CASSTLPGPNYGYTF. The CDR3 nucleotides read TGCGCCAGCAGCACCCTACCGGGGCCGAACTATGGCTACACCTTC. The genes are TRBV5-1 and TRBJ1-2, with D perhaps matching TRBD1 (5 bases). The CDR3 is made up of 15 amino acids. Trimming cost V 4 bases and J 2 bases, with 15 bases left between them. From germline, CDR1 is SGHRS and CDR2 YFSETQ.